The T cell receptor beta chain under discussion was sequenced for a study of T cells after yellow fever vaccination. Study at large: The authors prepared low-cell-number fractions using SMART-Seq v4 Ultra Low Input.

The CDR3 has 12 residues. Germline CDR1 MNHEY, CDR2 SVGEGT. V was cut by 5 bases and J by 2 bases, with 7 bases left in between. Researchers made TCR cDNA using 5'RACE template switching, and this step added a universal primer site and UMIs. MiXCR, applied by TCRdb to the 5' RACE reads, yields one record per CDR3 protein. Among some 160,000 distinct CDR3 sequences listed, about a tenth were seen once. Whole-study results and caveats: The CD4 compartment and the CD8 compartment contained a small share of clonotypes in common. The booster saw the reappearance of most primary-vaccination clones (about 95% CD4, 88% CD8).

This clonotype came up a few times. Its antigen remains unidentified. The specimen was CD8+ T cells sorted from PBMCs, collected 45 days after the yellow fever booster vaccination. This TCR came from a man between 18 and 35 years old who received the YFV17D yellow fever vaccine. The V gene is TRBV6-2 or TRBV6-3, the J gene TRBJ2-7, with D unclear. CDR3 DNA: TGTGCCAGCAGTCCCGTCGCCTACGAGCAGTACTTC. This codes for CASSPVAYEQYF.